The text below deals with one TCR beta chain. These data come from a study of blood T cell repertoires in COVID-19. Background on the study: Collection of acute and convalescent COVID-19 samples took place in the United States, Italy and Spain. PBMCs, B-cell-depleted T cells, or T cells were the source of the cDNA or gDNA that made up the material.

As handled by the study authors: Amplifying reference gene primers gave estimates of nucleated cell counts. Sequenced by immunoSEQ multiplex PCR; TCRdb stores in-frame clones only, minus some. That table is the source of V, J and clone size, and D and trimming were worked out from the DNA. The table has approximately 230,000 clones, around 84% seen once. The CDR3 sequence is 13 residues long. Per germline, CDR1 LNHNV and CDR2 YYDKDF (reference sequence). V was shortened by 8 bases and J by 0 bases, with 8 bases between the two germline ends. Sequenced material: peripheral blood. The receptor was derived from a man aged 25-40 years with active or convalescent COVID-19. This chain links TRBV15 with TRBJ1-5; D not resolved. The CDR3 DNA sequence: TGTGCCACCGAGGAAAATAGCAATCAGCCCCAGCATTTT. Translation: CATEENSNQPQHF.